Included here is one TCR beta chain sequence, with context. Clones were read by immunoSEQ multiplex PCR, and TCRdb kept only the in-frame ones, dropping some. The sample shows approximately 60,000 clones, 74% of them seen only once. The sample comes from a study of T cells in tumors after PD-1 blockade. In the study overall: Prior checkpoint blockade, systemic immunosuppressant use, or anti-cancer therapy within 4 weeks excluded patients. A subset received ongoing vismodegib 150 mg daily alongside anti-PD-1 therapy.

Germline V gives CDR1 SGHTA, CDR2 FQGNSA. Trimming removed 1 base at V and 7 bases at J, with 11 bases between. CDR3 length: 15 residues. The chain links TRBV7-2 to TRBJ1-6, with D unresolved. This clonotype originated in a human donor with basal cell carcinoma. The sample in question was PBMCs, obtained after anti-PD-1 treatment. The CDR3 sequence is CASSLGSGSNSPLHF. The CDR3 DNA is TGTGCCAGCAGCTTAGGGTCCGGGTCCAATTCACCCCTCCACTTT. The full variable domain, completed using reference TRBV7-2 and TRBJ1-6, is GAGVSQSPSNKVTEKGKDVELRCDPISGHTALYWYRQSLGQGLEFLIYFQGNSAPDKSGLPSDRFSAERTGGSVSTLTIQRTQQEDSAVYLCASSLGSGSNSPLHFGNGTRLTVT.